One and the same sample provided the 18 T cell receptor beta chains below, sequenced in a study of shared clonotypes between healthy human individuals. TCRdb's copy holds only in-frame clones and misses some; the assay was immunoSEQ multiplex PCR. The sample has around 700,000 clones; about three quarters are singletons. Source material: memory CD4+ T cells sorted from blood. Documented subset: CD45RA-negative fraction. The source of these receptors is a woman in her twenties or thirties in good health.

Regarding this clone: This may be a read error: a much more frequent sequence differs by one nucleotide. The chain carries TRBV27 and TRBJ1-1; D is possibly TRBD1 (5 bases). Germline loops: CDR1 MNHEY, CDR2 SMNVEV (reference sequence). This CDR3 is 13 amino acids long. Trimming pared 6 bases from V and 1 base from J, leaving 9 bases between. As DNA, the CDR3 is TGTGCCAGCAGCCCTGGGGGGAACACTGAAGCTTTCTTT. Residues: CASSPGGNTEAFF.

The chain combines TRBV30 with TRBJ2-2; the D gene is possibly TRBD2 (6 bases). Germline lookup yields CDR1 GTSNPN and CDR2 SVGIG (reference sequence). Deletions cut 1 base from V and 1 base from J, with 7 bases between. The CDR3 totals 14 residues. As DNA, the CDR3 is TGTGCCTGGAGTGGGGACTTGAACACCGGGGAGCTGTTTTTT. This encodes CAWSGDLNTGELFF.

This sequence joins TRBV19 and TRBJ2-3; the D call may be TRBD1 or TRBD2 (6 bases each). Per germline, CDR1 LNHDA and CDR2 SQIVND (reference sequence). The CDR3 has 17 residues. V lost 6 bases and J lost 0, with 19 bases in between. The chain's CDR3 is CASSHLGGRRSTDTQYF. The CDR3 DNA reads TGTGCCAGTAGCCACCTAGGGGGGCGGAGAAGCACAGATACGCAGTATTTT. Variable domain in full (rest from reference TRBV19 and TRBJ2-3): DGGITQSPKYLFRKEGQNVTLSCEQNLNHDAMYWYRQDPGQGLRLIYYSQIVNDFQKGDIAEGYSVSREKKESFPLTVTSAQKNPTAFYLCASSHLGGRRSTDTQYFGPGTRLTVL.

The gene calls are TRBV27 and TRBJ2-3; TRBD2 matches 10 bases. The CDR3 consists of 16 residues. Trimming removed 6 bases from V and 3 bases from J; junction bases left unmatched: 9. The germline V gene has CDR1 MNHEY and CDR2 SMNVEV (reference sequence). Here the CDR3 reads CASSQYSGRRTDTQYF. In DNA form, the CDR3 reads TGTGCCAGCAGCCAATATAGCGGGAGGCGGACAGATACGCAGTATTTT.

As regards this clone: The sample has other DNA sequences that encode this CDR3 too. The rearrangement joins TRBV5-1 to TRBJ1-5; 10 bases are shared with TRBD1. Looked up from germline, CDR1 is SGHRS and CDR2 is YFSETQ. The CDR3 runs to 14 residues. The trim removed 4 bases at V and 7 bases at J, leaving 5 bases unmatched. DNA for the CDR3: TGCGCCAGCAGCCCAGGGACAGGGGCCCAGCCCCAGCATTTT. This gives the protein CASSPGTGAQPQHF.

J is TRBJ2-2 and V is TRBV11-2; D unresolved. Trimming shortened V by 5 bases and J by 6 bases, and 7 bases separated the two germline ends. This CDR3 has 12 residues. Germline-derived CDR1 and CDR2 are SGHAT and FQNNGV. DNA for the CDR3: TGTGCCAGCAGCGTGAGCGCCGGGGAGCTGTTTTTT. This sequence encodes CASSVSAGELFF.

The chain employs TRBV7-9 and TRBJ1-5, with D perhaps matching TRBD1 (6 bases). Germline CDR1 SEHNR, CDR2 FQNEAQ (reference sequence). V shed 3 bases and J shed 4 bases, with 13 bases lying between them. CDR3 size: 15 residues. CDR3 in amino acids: CASSLAGVLNQPQHF. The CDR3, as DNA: TGTGCCAGCAGCTTGGCAGGGGTCCTAAATCAGCCCCAGCATTTT.

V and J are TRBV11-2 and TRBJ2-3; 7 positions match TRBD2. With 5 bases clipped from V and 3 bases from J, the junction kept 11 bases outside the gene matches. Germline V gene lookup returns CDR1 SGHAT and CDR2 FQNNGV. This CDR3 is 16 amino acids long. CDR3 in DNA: TGTGCCAGCAGCCCCGGGATTGGCGGGAGAACAGATACGCAGTATTTT. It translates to CASSPGIGGRTDTQYF.

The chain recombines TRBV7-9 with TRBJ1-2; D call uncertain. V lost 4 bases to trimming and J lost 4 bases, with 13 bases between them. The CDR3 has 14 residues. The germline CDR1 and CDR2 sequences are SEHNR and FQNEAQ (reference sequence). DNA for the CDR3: TGTGCCAGCAGCTCCGAGACCCCTTCCTATGGCTACACCTTC. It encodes CASSSETPSYGYTF.

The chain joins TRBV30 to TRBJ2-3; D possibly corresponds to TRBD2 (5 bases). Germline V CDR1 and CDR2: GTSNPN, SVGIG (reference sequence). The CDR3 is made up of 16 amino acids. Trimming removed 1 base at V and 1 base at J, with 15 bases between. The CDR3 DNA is TGTGCCTGGAGTGGATGGCTAGCACTCGGCACAGATACGCAGTATTTT. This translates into CAWSGWLALGTDTQYF. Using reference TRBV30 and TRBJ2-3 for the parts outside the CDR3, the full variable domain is SQTIHQWPATLVQPVGSPLSLECTVEGTSNPNLYWYRQAAGRGLQLLFYSVGIGQISSEVPQNLSASRPQDRQFILSSKKLLLSDSGFYLCAWSGWLALGTDTQYFGPGTRLTVL.

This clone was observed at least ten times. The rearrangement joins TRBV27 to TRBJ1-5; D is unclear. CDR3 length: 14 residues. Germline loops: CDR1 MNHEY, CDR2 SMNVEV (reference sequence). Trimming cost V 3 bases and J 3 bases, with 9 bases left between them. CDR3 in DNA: TGTGCCAGCAGTTTGTCACCCTACAATCAGCCCCAGCATTTT. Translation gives CASSLSPYNQPQHF.

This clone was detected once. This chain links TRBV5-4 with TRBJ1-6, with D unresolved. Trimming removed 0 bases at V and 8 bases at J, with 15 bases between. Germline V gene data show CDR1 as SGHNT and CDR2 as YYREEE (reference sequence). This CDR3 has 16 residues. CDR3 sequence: CASSLGSRAGDSPLHF. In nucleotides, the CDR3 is TGTGCCAGCAGCTTGGGTAGTCGGGCTGGGGATTCACCCCTCCACTTT. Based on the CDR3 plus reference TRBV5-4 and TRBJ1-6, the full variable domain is ETGVTQSPTHLIKTRGQQVTLRCSSQSGHNTVSWYQQALGQGPQFIFQYYREEENGRGNFPPRFSGLQFPNYSSELNVNALELDDSALYLCASSLGSRAGDSPLHFGNGTRLTVT.

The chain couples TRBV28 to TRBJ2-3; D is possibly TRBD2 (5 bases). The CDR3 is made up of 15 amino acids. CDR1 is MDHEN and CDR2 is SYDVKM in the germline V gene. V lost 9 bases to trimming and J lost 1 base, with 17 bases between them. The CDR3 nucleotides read TGTGCCAGTCATACAGATCTAGCTGGCACAGATACGCAGTATTTT. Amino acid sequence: CASHTDLAGTDTQYF.

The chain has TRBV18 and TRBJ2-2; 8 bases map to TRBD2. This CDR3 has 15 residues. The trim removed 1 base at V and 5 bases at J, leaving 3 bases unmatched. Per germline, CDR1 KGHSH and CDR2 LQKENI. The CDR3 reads CASSPLAGRTGELFF. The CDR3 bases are TGTGCCAGCTCACCACTAGCGGGACGTACCGGGGAGCTGTTTTTT.

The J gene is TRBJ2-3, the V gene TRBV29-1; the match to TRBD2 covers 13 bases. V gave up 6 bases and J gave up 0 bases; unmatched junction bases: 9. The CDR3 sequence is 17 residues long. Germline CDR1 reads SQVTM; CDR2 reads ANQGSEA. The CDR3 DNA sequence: TGCAGCGTAGCCGGGACTAGCGGGATTGTAAGCACAGATACGCAGTATTTT. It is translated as CSVAGTSGIVSTDTQYF.

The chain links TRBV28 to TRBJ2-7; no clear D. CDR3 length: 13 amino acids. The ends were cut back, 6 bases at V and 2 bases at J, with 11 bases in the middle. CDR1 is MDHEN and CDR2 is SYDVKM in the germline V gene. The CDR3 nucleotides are TGTGCCAGCAGCCCTACCGCACCCTACGAGCAGTACTTC. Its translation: CASSPTAPYEQYF.

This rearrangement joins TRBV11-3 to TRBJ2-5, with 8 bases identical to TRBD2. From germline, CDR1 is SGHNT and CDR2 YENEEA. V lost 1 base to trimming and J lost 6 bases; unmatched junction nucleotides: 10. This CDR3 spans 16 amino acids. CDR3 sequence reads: CASSLGGLAGSKTQYF. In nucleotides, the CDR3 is TGTGCCAGCAGCTTAGGTGGACTAGCCGGGAGCAAGACCCAGTACTTC.

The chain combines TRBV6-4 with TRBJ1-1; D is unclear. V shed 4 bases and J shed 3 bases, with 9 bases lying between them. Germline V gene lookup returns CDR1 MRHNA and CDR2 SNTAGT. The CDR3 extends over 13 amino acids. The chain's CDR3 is CASSVMEDTEAFF. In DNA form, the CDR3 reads TGTGCCAGCAGTGTGATGGAGGACACTGAAGCTTTCTTT.